This TCR beta chain stems from a study of regulatory T cells in long-lasting Graves disease. Stated time point: newly diagnosed GD, antithyroid drugs for less than 3 months. There was RNA extracted from PBMCs, and the TCR library was made from it. Nine milliliters of peripheral blood were drawn into EDTA tubes. This clonotype was found many times. The CDR3 extends over 15 amino acids. With V trimmed by 5 bases and J by 10 bases, 8 bases remained unmatched. Germline V gives CDR1 LNHDA, CDR2 SQIVND (reference sequence). Both iRepertoire HTBI primers and Arm-PCR of CDR3 regions were used to build the TCR beta libraries. TCRdb recomputed calls from the multiplex PCR reads with MiXCR, one row per CDR3 protein. This table holds about 430,000 distinct CDR3 sequences, approximately 15% found once. These data are also associated with another study on T cells in Graves' hyperthyroidism and ophthalmopathy.

Specimen: peripheral blood mononuclear cells (PBMCs), collected at new diagnosis, from a patient treated with antithyroid drugs. This chain links TRBV19 with TRBJ1-6, with TRBD1 matching over 10 bases. This TCR came from a woman aged 40 to 50 with Graves disease. The CDR3 nucleotides read TGTGCCAGTAGTCCCCGGGACAGGGGTCGATCACCCCTCCACTTT. Amino acids: CASSPRDRGRSPLHF.